This is a list of T cell receptor beta chains from one sample in a study of response to subunit inactivated influenza vaccine. TCRdb redid the calling of the RT-PCR reads with MiXCR, one entry per CDR3 protein. This sample yields a few hundred thousand distinct CDR3 sequences, of which 21% are seen a single time; 10% belongs to the top ten. Sequencing used PBMCs from blood, obtained 21 months after vaccination. Receptors were obtained from a man in his fifties or sixties who received an inactivated influenza vaccine. CDR3s include the opening cysteine and the closing phenylalanine or tryptophan. Not all rows give a size; the values are once, few, many and, for expanded clones, a class.

clone_size	j_call	v_call	cdr3_aa
-	TRBJ2-5	TRBV20-1	CSAPQGSEETQYF
many	TRBJ1-2	TRBV3-1	CASSGPDPTWDGYTF
many	TRBJ2-3	TRBV7-2	CASSLRWTSDSTDTQYF
-	TRBJ2-6	TRBV18	CASSPSQRITSGANVLTF
-	TRBJ2-7	TRBV3-1	CASSQGLPYEQYF
few	TRBJ1-6	TRBV3-1	CASLGQGYNSPLHF
few	TRBJ2-1	TRBV4-3	CASSQEPYNEQFF
few	TRBJ1-6	TRBV5-1	CASSLGDRGWHSPLHF
few	TRBJ1-4	TRBV28	CASSPNLGTGREKLFF
once	TRBJ1-3	TRBV18	CASSPSNLGSGNTIFF
-	TRBJ2-3	TRBV12-3/TRBV12-4	CASTTRVETDTQYF
-	TRBJ1-2	TRBV12-3/TRBV12-4	CASSPGSLGYTF
few	TRBJ1-5	TRBV3-1	CASADRENQPQHF
many	TRBJ1-1	TRBV20-1	CSAEGESVWTEAFF
-	TRBJ2-1	TRBV6-1	CASSEYGGNTYNEQFF
few	TRBJ2-7	TRBV29-1	CSGRTSGYEQYF
many	TRBJ2-7	TRBV5-6	CASSLGGYEQYF
few	TRBJ1-1	TRBV30	CAWSVHSNTEAFF
many	TRBJ1-5	TRBV28	CASRADRYNQPQHF
-	TRBJ2-3	TRBV5-1	CASSQGIGTDTQYF
-	TRBJ1-1	TRBV7-3	CASSLGDRAGLTAEAFF
-	TRBJ1-3	TRBV7-9	CASSLDRGVGNTIYF
few	TRBJ1-3	TRBV7-2	CASSLGTVHSGNTIYF
-	TRBJ2-3	TRBV6-1	CASSKSGTGLTDTQYF
-	TRBJ2-7	TRBV7-2	CASSLDVGPLSF
few	TRBJ2-7	TRBV28	CASSTPKETSYEQYF
few	TRBJ1-2	TRBV14	CASSPTLSGYGYTF
-	TRBJ2-7	TRBV20-1	CSTQILRGGRDEQYF
-	TRBJ1-2	TRBV19	CASLGGGLVGYTF
-	TRBJ1-2	TRBV20-1	CSARRQDNYGYTF
-	TRBJ1-2	TRBV5-1	CASPGGGNRDYGYTF
-	TRBJ2-7	TRBV5-1	CASSLTLNRGFPYEQYF
many	TRBJ2-1	TRBV2	CASSRTGAYNEQFF
-	TRBJ2-3	TRBV12-3/TRBV12-4	CASSSPGTSGRTLLDTQYF
-	TRBJ2-3	TRBV7-9	CASSLRAGTRDTQYF
-	TRBJ2-7	TRBV3-1	CASSQVPGYYEQYF
-	TRBJ2-3	TRBV2	CASRHRTAGGTDTQYF
few	TRBJ1-1	TRBV3-1	CASSQRLVNTEAFF
-	TRBJ1-1	TRBV12-3/TRBV12-4	CASRLTRPTGGPWNTEAFF
-	TRBJ1-4	TRBV6-1	CASSTVMGVGTNEKLFF